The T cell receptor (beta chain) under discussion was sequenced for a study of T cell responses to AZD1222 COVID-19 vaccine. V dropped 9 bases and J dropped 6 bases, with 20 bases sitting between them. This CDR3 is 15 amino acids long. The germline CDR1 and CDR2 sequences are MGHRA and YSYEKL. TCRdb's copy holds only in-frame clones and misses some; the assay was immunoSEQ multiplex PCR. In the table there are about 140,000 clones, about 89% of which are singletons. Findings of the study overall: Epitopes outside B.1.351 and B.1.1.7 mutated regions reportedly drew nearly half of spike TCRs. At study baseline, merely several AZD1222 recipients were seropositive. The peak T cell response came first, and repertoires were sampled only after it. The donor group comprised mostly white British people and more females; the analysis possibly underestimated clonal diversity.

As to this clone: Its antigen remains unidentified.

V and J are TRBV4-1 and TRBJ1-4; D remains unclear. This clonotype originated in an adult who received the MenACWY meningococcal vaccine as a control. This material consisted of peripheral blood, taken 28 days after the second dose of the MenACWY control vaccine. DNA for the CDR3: TGCGCCAGTGGCCCCTCTGGGCGGAATTATGAAAAACTGTTTTTT. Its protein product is CASGPSGRNYEKLFF.